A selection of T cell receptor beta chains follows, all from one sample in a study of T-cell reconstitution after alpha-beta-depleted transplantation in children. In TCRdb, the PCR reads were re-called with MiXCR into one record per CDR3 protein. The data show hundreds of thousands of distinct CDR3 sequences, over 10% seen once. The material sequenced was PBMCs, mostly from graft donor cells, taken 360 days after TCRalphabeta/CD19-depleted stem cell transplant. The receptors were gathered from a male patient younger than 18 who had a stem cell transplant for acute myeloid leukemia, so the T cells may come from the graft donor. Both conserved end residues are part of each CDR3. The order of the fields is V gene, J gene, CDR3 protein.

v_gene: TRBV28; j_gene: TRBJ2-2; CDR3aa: CASSSALYTGELFF
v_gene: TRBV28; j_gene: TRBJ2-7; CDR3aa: CASSFRGAKQYF
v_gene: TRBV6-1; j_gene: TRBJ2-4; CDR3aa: CASRTLAKNIQYF
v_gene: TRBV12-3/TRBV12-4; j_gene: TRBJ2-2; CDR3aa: CASSFRQHRNTGELFF
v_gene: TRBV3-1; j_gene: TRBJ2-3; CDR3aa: CASSAGAGRTDTQYF
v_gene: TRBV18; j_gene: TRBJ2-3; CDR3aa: CASSPKAGGLDTQYF
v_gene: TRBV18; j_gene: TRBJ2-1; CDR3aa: CASSPPPGQGYNEQFF
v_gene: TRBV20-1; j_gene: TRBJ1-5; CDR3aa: CSARTGFNQPQHF
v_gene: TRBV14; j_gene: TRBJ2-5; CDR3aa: CASSHTGGAQYF
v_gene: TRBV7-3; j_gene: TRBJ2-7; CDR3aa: CASSSGPPEQYF
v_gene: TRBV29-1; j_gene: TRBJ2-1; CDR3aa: CSVRPSGADEQFF
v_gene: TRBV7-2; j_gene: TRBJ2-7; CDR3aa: CASSPGRTSYEQYF
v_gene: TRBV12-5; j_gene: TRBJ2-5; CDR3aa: CASGLFLAGGPQETQYF
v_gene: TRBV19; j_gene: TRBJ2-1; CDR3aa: CASSIADSGRPYNEQFF
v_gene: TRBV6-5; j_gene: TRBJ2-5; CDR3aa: CASSYSELGETQYF
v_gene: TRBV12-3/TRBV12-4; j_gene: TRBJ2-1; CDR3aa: CASSLVPTDYNEQFF
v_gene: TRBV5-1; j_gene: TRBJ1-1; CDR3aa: CASRTGTDNTEAFF
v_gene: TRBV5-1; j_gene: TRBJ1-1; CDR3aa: CASSLAADRAEAFF
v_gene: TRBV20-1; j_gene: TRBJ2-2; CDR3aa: CSVRGQGALVLTGELFF
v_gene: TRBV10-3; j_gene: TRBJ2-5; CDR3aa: CAISEPLRGWAQYF
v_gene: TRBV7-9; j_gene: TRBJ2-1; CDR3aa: CASSLAVSGRAINEQFF
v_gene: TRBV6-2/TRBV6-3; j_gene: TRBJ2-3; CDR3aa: CASSIPPGLGFTDTQYF
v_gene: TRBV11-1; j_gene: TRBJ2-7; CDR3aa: CASSPGLLQGYEQYF
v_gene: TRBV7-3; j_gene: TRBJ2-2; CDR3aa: CASSFLAQPGELFF
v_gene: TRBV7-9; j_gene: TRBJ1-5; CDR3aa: CASSLGLLQGGSNQPQHF
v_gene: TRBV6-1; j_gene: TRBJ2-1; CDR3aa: CASSLLQTFYNEQFF
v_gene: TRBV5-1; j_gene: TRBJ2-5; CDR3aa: CASSWRDRRYPF
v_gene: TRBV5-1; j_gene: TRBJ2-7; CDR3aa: CASSSRLAGAHEQYF
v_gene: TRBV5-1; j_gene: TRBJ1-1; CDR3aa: CASRAGPMNTEAFF
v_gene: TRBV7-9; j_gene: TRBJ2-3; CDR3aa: CASSSRLAGETDTQYF
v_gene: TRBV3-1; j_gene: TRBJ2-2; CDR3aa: CASSLPSGGNTGELFF
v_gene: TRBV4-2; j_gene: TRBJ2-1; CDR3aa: CASGALADHNEQFF
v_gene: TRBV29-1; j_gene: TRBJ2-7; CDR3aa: CSGRTGQFYEQYF
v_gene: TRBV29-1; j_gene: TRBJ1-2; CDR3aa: CSVGGTAYGYTF
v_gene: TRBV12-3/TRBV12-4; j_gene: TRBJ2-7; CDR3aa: CASSSSGVEGPPYEQYF
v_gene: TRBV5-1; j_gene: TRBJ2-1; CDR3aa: CASSWEPSGRRNEQFF
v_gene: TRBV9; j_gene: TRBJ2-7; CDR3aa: CASSVGGLAGAEQYF
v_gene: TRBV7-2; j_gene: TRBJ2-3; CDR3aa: CASSLGGKSTDTQYF
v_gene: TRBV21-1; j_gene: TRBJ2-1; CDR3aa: CASSAQREGPSYNEQFF
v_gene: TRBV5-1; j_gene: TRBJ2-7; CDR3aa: CASSGGQYTYEQYF
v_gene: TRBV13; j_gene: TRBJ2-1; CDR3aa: CASSLGLEGLAGEQFF
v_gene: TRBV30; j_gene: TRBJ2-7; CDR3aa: CAWKGELGGYEQYF
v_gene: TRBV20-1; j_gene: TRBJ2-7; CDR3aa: CSAREVASYEQYF
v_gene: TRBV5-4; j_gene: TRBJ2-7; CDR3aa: CASSQLQGSTGEQYF
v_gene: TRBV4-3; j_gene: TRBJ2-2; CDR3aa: CASSQAREDTGELFF
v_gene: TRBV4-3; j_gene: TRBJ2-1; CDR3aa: CASSQSGTSVANEQFF
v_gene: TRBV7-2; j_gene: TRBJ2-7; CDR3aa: CASSLEAFYEQYF
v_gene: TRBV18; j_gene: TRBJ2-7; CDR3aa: CASSPVEQGISYEQYF
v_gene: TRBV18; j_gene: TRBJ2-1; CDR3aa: CASSPKAGSFTNEQFF
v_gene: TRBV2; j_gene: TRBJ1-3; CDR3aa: CASPPGQGANSGNTIYF
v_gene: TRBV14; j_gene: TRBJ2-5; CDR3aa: CASSQDFSLRETQYF
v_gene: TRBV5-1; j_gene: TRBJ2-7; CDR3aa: CASSPLASGSPPTYEQYF